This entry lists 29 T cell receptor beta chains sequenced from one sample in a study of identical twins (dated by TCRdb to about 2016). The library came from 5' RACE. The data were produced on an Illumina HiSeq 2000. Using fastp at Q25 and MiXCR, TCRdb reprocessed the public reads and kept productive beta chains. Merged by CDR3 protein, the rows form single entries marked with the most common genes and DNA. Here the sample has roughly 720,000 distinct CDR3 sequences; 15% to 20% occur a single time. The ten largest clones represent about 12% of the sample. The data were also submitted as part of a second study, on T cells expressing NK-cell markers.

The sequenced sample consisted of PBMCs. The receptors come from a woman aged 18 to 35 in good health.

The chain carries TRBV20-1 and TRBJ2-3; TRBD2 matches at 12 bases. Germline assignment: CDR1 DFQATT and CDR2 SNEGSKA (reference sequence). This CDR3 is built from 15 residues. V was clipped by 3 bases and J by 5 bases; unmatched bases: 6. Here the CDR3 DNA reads TGCAGTGCTAGGCCCCTAGCGGGGGGGAGAGATACGCAGTATTTT. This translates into CSARPLAGGRDTQYF.

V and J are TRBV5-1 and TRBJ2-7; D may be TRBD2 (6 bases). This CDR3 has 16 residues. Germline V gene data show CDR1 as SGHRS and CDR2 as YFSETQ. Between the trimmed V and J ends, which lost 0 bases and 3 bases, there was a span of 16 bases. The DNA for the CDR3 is TGCGCCAGCAGCTTGGCTAGTCCGGGAGACTTCTACGAGCAGTACTTC. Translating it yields CASSLASPGDFYEQYF.

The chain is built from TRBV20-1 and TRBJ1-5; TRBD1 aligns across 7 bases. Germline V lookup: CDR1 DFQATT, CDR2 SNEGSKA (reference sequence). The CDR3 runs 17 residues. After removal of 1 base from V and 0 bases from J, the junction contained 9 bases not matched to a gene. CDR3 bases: TGCAGTGCTAGAGGTATACCGGGGACAGCTAGCAATCAGCCCCAGCATTTT. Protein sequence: CSARGIPGTASNQPQHF.

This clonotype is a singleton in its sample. CDR3 residues: CASSLVGLQFQQFF. DNA of the CDR3: TGTGCCAGCAGTTTAGTCGGGCTCCAGTTTCAGCAGTTCTTC. The chain joins TRBV12-3 or TRBV12-4 to TRBJ2-1; no clear D. The CDR3 has 14 residues. V shed 1 base and J shed 11 bases, with 15 bases lying between them.

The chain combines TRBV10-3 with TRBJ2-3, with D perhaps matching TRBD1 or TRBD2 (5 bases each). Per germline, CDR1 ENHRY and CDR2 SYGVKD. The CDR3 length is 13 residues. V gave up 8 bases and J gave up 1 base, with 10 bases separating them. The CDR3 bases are TGTGCCATCGGCTCGGGGCGCACAGATACGCAGTATTTT. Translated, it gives CAIGSGRTDTQYF.

Written as DNA, the CDR3 is TGTGCCATGGGGGCTTCGAACACAGATACGCAGTATTTT. It yields the protein CAMGASNTDTQYF. The J gene is TRBJ2-3, the V gene TRBV10-3; weak D call: TRBD1 (6 bases). V dropped 9 bases and J dropped 2 bases, with 12 bases sitting between them. Germline-derived CDR1 and CDR2 are ENHRY and SYGVKD. The CDR3 has 13 amino acids.

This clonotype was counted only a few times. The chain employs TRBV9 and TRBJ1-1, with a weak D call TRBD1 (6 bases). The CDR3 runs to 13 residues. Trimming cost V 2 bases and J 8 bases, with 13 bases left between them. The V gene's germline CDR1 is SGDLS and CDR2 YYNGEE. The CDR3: CASSVWGASEAFF. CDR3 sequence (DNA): TGTGCCAGCAGCGTTTGGGGGGCGAGCGAAGCTTTCTTT.

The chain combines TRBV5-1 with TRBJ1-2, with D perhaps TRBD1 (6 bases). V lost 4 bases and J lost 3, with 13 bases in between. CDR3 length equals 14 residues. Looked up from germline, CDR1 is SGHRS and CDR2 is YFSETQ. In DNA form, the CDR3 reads TGCGCCAGCAGCGAGGGGGGATACTACTATGGCTACACCTTC. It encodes CASSEGGYYYGYTF.

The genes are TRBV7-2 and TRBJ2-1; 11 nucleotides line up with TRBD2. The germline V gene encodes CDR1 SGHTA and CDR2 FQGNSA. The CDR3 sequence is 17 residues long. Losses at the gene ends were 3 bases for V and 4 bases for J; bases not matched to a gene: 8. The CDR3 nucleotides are TGTGCCAGCAGCTTCCACCCGGGACTAGCGGTTTACAATGAGCAGTTCTTC. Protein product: CASSFHPGLAVYNEQFF.

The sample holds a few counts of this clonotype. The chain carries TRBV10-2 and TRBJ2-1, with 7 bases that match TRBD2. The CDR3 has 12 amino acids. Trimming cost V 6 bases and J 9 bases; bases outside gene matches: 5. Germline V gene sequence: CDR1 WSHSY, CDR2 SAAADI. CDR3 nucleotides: TGCGCCAGCAGCAGCCAGCGGGGTGAGCAGTTCTTC. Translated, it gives CASSSQRGEQFF.

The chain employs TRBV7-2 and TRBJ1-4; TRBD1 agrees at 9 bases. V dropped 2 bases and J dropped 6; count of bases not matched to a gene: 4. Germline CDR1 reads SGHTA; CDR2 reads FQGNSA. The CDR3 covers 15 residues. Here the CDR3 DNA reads TGTGCCAGCAGCTTAAGAAGGACAGGGGATGAAAAACTGTTTTTT. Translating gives CASSLRRTGDEKLFF.

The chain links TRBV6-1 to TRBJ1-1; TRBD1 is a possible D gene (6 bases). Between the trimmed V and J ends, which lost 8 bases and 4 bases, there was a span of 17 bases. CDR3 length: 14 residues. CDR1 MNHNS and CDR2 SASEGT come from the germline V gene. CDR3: CASLKQGITTEAFF. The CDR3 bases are TGTGCCAGCCTTAAACAGGGAATAACCACTGAAGCTTTCTTT.

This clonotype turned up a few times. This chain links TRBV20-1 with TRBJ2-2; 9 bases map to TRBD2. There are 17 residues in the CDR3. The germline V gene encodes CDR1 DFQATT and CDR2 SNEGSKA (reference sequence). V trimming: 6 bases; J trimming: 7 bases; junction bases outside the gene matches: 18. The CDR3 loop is CSARTLGLALSGGELFF. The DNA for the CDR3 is TGCAGTGCGCGGACCCTGGGACTAGCTCTCTCCGGCGGGGAGCTGTTTTTT.

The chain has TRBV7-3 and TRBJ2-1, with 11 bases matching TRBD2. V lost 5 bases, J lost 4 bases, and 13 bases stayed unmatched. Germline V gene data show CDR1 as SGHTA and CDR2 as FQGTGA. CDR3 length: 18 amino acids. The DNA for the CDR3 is TGTGCCAGCAGCCGAGGGGAGACTAGCGGGACAACATACAATGAGCAGTTCTTC. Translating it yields CASSRGETSGTTYNEQFF.

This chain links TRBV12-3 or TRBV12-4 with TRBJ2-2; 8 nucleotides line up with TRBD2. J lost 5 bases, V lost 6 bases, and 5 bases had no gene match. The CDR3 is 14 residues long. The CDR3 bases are TGTGCCAGCAGACATAGCGGGGTGACCGGGGAGCTGTTTTTT. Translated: CASRHSGVTGELFF.

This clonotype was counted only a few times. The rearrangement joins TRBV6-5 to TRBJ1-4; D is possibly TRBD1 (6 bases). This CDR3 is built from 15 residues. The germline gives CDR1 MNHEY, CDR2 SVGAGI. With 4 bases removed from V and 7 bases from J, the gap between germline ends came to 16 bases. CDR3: CASSSRGGGGEKLFF. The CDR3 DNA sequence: TGTGCCAGCAGTTCCCGGGGGGGCGGAGGTGAAAAACTGTTTTTT.

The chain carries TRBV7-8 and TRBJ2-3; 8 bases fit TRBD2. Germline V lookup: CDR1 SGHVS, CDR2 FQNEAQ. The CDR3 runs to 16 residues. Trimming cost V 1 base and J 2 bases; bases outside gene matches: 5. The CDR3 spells CASSLGATSVTDTQYF. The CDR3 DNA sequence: TGTGCCAGCAGCTTAGGAGCGACTAGCGTCACAGATACGCAGTATTTT.

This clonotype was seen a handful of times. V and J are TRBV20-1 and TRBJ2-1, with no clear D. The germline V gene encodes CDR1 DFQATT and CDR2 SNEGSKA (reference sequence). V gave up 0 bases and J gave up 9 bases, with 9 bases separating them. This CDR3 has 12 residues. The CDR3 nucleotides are TGCAGTGCTAGAGATCCAGTCAGTGAGCAGTTCTTC. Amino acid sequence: CSARDPVSEQFF.

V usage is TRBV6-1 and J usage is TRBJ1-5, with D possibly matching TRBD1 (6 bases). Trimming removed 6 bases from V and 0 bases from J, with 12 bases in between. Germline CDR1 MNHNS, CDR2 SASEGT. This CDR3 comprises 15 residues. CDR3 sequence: CASRQQGFSNQPQHF. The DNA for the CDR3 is TGTGCCAGCAGGCAACAGGGTTTTAGCAATCAGCCCCAGCATTTT.

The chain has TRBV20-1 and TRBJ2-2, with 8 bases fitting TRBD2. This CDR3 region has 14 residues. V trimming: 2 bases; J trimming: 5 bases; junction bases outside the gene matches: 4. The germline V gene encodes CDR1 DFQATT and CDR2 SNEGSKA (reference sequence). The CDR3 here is CSARTSGATGELFF. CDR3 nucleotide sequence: TGCAGTGCTAGAACTAGCGGAGCAACCGGGGAGCTGTTTTTT.

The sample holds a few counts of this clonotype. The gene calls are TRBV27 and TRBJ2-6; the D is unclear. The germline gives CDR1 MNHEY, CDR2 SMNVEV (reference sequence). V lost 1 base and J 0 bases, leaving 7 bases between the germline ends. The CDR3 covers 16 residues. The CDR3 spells CASSLYGTSGANVLTF. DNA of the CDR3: TGTGCCAGCAGTTTATACGGAACCTCTGGGGCCAACGTCCTGACTTTC.

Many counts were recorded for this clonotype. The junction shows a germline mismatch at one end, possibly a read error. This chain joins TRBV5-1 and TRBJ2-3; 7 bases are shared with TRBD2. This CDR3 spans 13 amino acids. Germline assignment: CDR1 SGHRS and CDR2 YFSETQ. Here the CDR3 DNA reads TGTGCCAGCAGCGGGGATAGCACAGATACGCAGTATTTT. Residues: CASSGDSTDTQYF.

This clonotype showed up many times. DNA of the CDR3: TGTGCCAGCAGAAAGACGGGACAGATCAATGAGCAGTTCTTC. It yields the protein CASRKTGQINEQFF. The V and J genes are TRBV6-1 and TRBJ2-1; 7 bases line up with TRBD1. The ends lost 6 bases at V and 6 bases at J; junction bases unmatched: 8. Per germline, CDR1 MNHNS and CDR2 SASEGT. The CDR3 length is 14 residues.

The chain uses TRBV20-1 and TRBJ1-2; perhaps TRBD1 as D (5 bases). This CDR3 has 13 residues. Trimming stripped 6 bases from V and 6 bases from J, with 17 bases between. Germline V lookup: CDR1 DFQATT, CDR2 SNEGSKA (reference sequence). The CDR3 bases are TGCAGTGCCCGGCGAGGGGAGGTGGATGGCTACACCTTC. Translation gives CSARRGEVDGYTF.

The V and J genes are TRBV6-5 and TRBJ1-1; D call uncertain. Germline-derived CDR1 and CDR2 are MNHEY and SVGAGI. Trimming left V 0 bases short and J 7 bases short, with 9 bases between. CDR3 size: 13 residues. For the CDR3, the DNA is TGTGCCAGCAGTTACTCTAGCCAGGTTGAAGCTTTCTTT. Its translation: CASSYSSQVEAFF.

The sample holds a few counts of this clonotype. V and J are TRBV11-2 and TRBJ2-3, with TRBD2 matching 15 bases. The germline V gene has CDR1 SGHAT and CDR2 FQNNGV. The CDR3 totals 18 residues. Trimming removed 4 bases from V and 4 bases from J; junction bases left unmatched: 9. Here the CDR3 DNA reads TGTGCCAGCAGCTATCCGGGACTAGCGGGAGGTTGGGCAGATACGCAGTATTTT. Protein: CASSYPGLAGGWADTQYF.

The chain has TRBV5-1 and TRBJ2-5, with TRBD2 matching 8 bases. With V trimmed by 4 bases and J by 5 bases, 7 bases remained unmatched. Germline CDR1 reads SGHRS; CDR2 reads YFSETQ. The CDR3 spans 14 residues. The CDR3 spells CASSQTTSAETQYF. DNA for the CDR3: TGCGCCAGCAGCCAAACGACTAGCGCCGAGACCCAGTACTTC.

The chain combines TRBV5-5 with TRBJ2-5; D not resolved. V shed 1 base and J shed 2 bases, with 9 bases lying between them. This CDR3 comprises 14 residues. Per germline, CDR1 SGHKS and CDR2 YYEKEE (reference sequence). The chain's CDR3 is CASSLMESQETQYF. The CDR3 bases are TGTGCCAGCAGCTTGATGGAGTCGCAAGAGACCCAGTACTTC.

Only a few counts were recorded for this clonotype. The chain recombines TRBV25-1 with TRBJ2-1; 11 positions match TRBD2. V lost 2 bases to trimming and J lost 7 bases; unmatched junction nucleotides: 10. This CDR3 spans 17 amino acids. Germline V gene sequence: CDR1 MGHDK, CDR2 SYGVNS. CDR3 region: CASSETLAGGYGNEQFF. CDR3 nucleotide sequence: TGTGCCAGCAGTGAAACCCTAGCGGGAGGATACGGAAATGAGCAGTTCTTC.